This T cell receptor beta chain was sequenced during a study of blood T cell repertoires in COVID-19. This CDR3 is 15 amino acids long. Germline V gene data show CDR1 as MDHEN and CDR2 as SYDVKM. Unmatched junction bases numbered 3, after V lost 2 bases and J lost 1 base. Original processing methods: Estimated nucleated cell counts came from reference gene primer amplification. Assay used: immunoSEQ multiplex PCR; TCRdb lists only in-frame clones, some missing. For V, J and clone size, that table is used; D and trimming come from the DNA. The top ten clones hold around a sixth of a sample with a few hundred thousand clones, around 84% of them seen once. Turning to this clone: The same CDR3 can be traced to other DNA sequences in this sample.

The gene calls are TRBV28 and TRBJ1-2, with 8 nucleotides matching TRBD1. Sequencing was carried out using peripheral blood. This clonotype originated in a woman at least 80 years old with active or convalescent COVID-19. DNA of the CDR3: TGTGCCAGCAGTTTAGGACAGGGCAATAACTATGGCTACACCTTC. Its protein is CASSLGQGNNYGYTF.